A selection of T cell receptor beta chains follows, all from one sample in a study of T cells after yellow fever vaccination. TCRdb passed the 5' RACE reads through MiXCR, listing each CDR3 protein once. This table holds about 630,000 distinct CDR3 sequences, around an eighth found once. Sequences were derived from PBMCs, sampled on the day of the yellow fever booster vaccination. The receptors were sampled from a man aged 25-40 years who received the YFV17D yellow fever vaccine. CDR3s include the opening cysteine and the closing phenylalanine or tryptophan. D genes are given only for firm matches. Rows give clone size only sometimes, using once, few, many, or a class for an expanded clone.

>-|-|TRBV7-9|TRBJ1-5
CASSLSQGSQPQHF
TGTGCCAGCAGCTTATCACAGGGAAGTCAGCCCCAGCATTTT
>TRBD2|-|TRBV15|TRBJ2-3
CATSRRGRGADTQYF
TGTGCCACCAGCAGACGCGGGAGGGGCGCAGATACGCAGTATTTT
>-|-|TRBV20-1|TRBJ2-5
CSASSALEETQYF
TGCAGTGCTAGCTCGGCCCTGGAAGAGACCCAGTACTTC
>-|-|TRBV5-4|TRBJ1-2
CASSETVINYGYTF
TGTGCCAGCAGCGAGACAGTGATTAACTATGGCTACACCTTC
>-|many|TRBV27|TRBJ2-2
CASSATGELFF
TGTGCCAGCAGCGCTACCGGGGAGCTGTTTTTT
>-|-|TRBV28|TRBJ2-3
CASTPSLPSTDTQYF
TGTGCCAGCACCCCTAGTCTACCTAGCACAGATACGCAGTATTTT
>-|few|TRBV4-3|TRBJ2-7
CASSQDPRGGYEQYF
TGCGCCAGCAGCCAAGATCCCAGGGGCGGGTACGAGCAGTACTTC
>-|-|TRBV5-8|TRBJ2-1
CASSLEVGTNYNEQFF
TGTGCCAGCAGCTTGGAGGTCGGTACCAACTACAATGAGCAGTTCTTC
>-|-|TRBV20-1|TRBJ1-4
CSAENRESGEKLFF
TGCAGTGCGGAGAACAGGGAGAGCGGCGAAAAACTGTTTTTT
>TRBD2|few|TRBV10-2|TRBJ2-1
CASKRVAGSSYNEQFF
TGCGCCAGCAAAAGAGTAGCGGGAAGCTCCTACAATGAGCAGTTCTTC
>TRBD1|few|TRBV29-1|TRBJ2-3
CSGKGGGQGTDTQYF
TGCAGCGGAAAAGGGGGTGGACAGGGCACAGATACGCAGTATTTT
>TRBD2|few|TRBV5-1|TRBJ2-3
CASSLEVAGPTDTQYF
TGCGCCAGCAGCTTGGAGGTAGCGGGTCCCACAGATACGCAGTATTTT
>-|few|TRBV6-5|TRBJ1-4
CASSYRGNEKLFF
TGTGCCAGCAGTTACCGAGGGAATGAAAAACTGTTTTTT
>TRBD1|-|TRBV20-1|TRBJ1-1
CSARLGDRGVFF
TGCAGTGCTAGGCTAGGGGACAGGGGAGTTTTCTTT
>-|few|TRBV30|TRBJ2-3
CAWSVGTTRRLDTQYF
TGTGCCTGGAGTGTAGGGACCACACGGAGGTTAGATACGCAGTATTTT
>-|-|TRBV6-5|TRBJ2-7
CASSYSKLNEQYF
TGTGCCAGCAGTTACTCGAAACTGAACGAGCAGTACTTC
>-|few|TRBV14|TRBJ2-2
CASSRGTSAGELFF
TGTGCCAGCAGCCGCGGAACGAGTGCCGGGGAGCTGTTTTTT
>-|-|TRBV7-8|TRBJ2-7
CASSVPKYEQYF
TGTGCCAGCAGTGTCCCAAAATACGAGCAGTACTTC
>-|few|TRBV11-2|TRBJ1-1
CASSLDLGQGNTEAFF
TGTGCCAGCAGCTTAGATCTAGGCCAGGGGAACACTGAAGCTTTCTTT
>-|-|TRBV28|TRBJ2-2
CASMLTGELFF
TGTGCCAGCATGCTCACCGGGGAGCTGTTTTTT
>TRBD2|few|TRBV5-1|TRBJ2-4
CASSFDSGRENIQYF
TGCGCCAGCAGCTTTGATAGCGGGAGGGAAAACATTCAGTACTTC
>-|few|TRBV25-1|TRBJ1-6
CASSDNLKGSGSPLHF
TGTGCCAGCAGTGATAATCTGAAAGGTAGTGGTTCACCCCTCCACTTT
>-|few|TRBV7-2|TRBJ2-2
CASSPGTIYTGELFF
TGTGCCAGCAGCCCCGGGACCATTTACACCGGGGAGCTGTTTTTT
>TRBD1|few|TRBV19|TRBJ1-5
CASRDRAVQPQHF
TGTGCCAGTAGAGACAGGGCCGTTCAGCCCCAGCATTTT
>-|-|TRBV20-1|TRBJ1-5
CSARPTAGNQPQHF
TGCAGTGCTAGACCCACGGCAGGGAATCAGCCCCAGCATTTT
>-|-|TRBV3-1|TRBJ2-7
CASSPTQLRMGEQYF
TGTGCCAGCAGCCCGACCCAACTCCGGATGGGCGAGCAGTACTTC
>-|-|TRBV7-7|TRBJ2-3
CASSLTRGSDTQYF
TGTGCCAGCAGCTTAACTAGGGGCTCAGATACGCAGTATTTT
>TRBD2|-|TRBV5-1|TRBJ2-1
CASRKGTSGGPYNEQFF
TGCGCCAGCCGAAAGGGGACTAGCGGAGGGCCCTACAATGAGCAGTTCTTC
>-|-|TRBV7-2|TRBJ2-1
CASSLGVRGEQFF
TGTGCCAGCAGCTTAGGAGTTAGAGGTGAGCAGTTCTTC
>-|-|TRBV5-1|TRBJ2-7
CASKTGAGYEQYF
TGCGCCAGCAAAACAGGGGCGGGGTACGAGCAGTACTTC
>TRBD1|few|TRBV5-4|TRBJ2-5
CASSAPLARGRSETQYF
TGTGCCAGCAGCGCACCCCTGGCCAGGGGGCGTTCCGAGACCCAGTACTTC
>TRBD1|-|TRBV3-1|TRBJ1-1
CASSQDRTGPMNTEAFF
TGTGCCAGCAGCCAAGATAGGACAGGGCCGATGAACACTGAAGCTTTCTTT
>-|few|TRBV11-2|TRBJ2-2
CASSVFRAGGAGELFF
TGTGCCAGCAGCGTATTCAGGGCCGGGGGCGCCGGGGAGCTGTTTTTT
>-|few|TRBV19|TRBJ2-7
CASSLTRTGTYEQYF
TGTGCCAGTAGTCTCACCCGGACTGGGACCTACGAGCAGTACTTC
>TRBD2|-|TRBV12-3/TRBV12-4|TRBJ2-7
CASSFRGGYEQYF
TGTGCCAGCAGTTTCCGCGGGGGCTACGAGCAGTACTTC
>TRBD1|-|TRBV7-2|TRBJ2-7
CASSLEQGLGEQYF
TGTGCCAGCAGCTTAGAACAGGGGCTGGGGGAGCAGTACTTC
>-|few|TRBV20-1|TRBJ1-1
CSARRGKGTEAFF
TGCAGTGCTAGACGGGGTAAGGGTACTGAAGCTTTCTTT
>-|-|TRBV6-5|TRBJ1-4
CASSYSVQTGMNEKLFF
TGTGCCAGCAGTTACTCCGTTCAAACGGGGATGAATGAAAAACTGTTTTTT
>TRBD2|-|TRBV7-2|TRBJ2-3
CASSLWASGDRINTQYF
TGTGCCAGCAGCCTATGGGCTAGCGGGGATCGTATAAATACGCAGTATTTT
>-|-|TRBV7-8|TRBJ2-3
CASSSLGRELSIDTQYF
TGTGCCAGCAGCTCGCTGGGGCGGGAACTTAGTATAGATACGCAGTATTTT
>-|few|TRBV15|TRBJ2-4
CATSVKKENIQYF
TGTGCCACCAGCGTTAAAAAGGAAAACATTCAGTACTTC
>-|few|TRBV4-3|TRBJ2-6
CASSQVGLRSGANVLTF
TGCGCCAGCAGCCAAGTGGGGCTTCGCTCTGGGGCCAACGTCCTGACTTTC
>-|-|TRBV29-1|TRBJ2-7
CSVAHGSPSYEQYF
TGCAGCGTTGCCCACGGGAGCCCCTCCTACGAGCAGTACTTC
>TRBD2|-|TRBV29-1|TRBJ2-3
CSVRGAGGPTDTQYF
TGCAGCGTTCGGGGAGCGGGAGGTCCCACGGATACGCAGTATTTT